The next 14 T cell receptor beta chains were all read from a single sample in a study of T cells after yellow fever vaccination. TCRdb reprocessed the 5' RACE reads with MiXCR, giving one entry per CDR3 protein. The sample includes more than 300,000 distinct CDR3 sequences, about 10% seen only once; the top ten take about 3.3%. Sequenced here: CD4+ T cells sorted from PBMCs, sampled 45 days after the yellow fever booster vaccination. All receptors come from a man between 18 and 29 years old who received the YFV17D yellow fever vaccine.

The V and J genes are TRBV19 and TRBJ1-2; D may be TRBD1 (6 bases). The CDR3 covers 15 residues. V shed 4 bases and J shed 0 bases, with 12 bases lying between them. The V gene's germline CDR1 is LNHDA and CDR2 SQIVND (reference sequence). DNA for the CDR3: TGTGCCAGTAGTACCGCAGGGGAAGCTAACTATGGCTACACCTTC. Translated: CASSTAGEANYGYTF.

The rearrangement uses TRBV23-1 and TRBJ2-2; D possibly corresponds to TRBD2 (6 bases). TRBV23-1 is noted as an ORF with a role that remains uncertain. Trimming took off 4 bases at V and 6 bases at J, with 18 bases between the two ends. This CDR3 spans 16 amino acids. The CDR3 DNA is TGCGCCAGCAGTCGAGGCTCCTGGAGGGTCGCCGGGGAGCTGTTTTTT. As protein: CASSRGSWRVAGELFF.

This clonotype was picked up many times. The rearrangement joins TRBV7-9 to TRBJ1-3; unclear D gene. The length of the CDR3 is 12 residues. Germline V gene lookup returns CDR1 SEHNR and CDR2 FQNEAQ (reference sequence). Trimming removed 5 bases at V and 7 bases at J, with 9 bases between. The chain's CDR3 is CASSPPQNTIYF. CDR3 nucleotides: TGTGCCAGCAGCCCCCCTCAGAACACCATATATTTT.

The chain combines TRBV18 with TRBJ2-7, with D possibly being TRBD1 (6 bases). The ends were cut back, 3 bases at V and 4 bases at J, with 19 bases in the middle. Germline loops: CDR1 KGHSH, CDR2 LQKENI. This CDR3 is 16 amino acids long. The CDR3 reads CASSPGTGILGYEQYV. The CDR3 bases are TGTGCCAGCTCACCCGGAACAGGGATCTTGGGATACGAGCAGTACGTC.

The chain uses TRBV7-2 and TRBJ1-2; 8 positions agree with TRBD1. Germline V CDR1 and CDR2: SGHTA, FQGNSA. Trimming removed 5 bases from V and 2 bases from J; junction bases left unmatched: 10. This CDR3 spans 16 amino acids. The chain's CDR3 is CASSPDRVWGNYGYTF. The CDR3 nucleotides read TGTGCCAGCAGCCCGGACAGGGTTTGGGGGAACTATGGCTACACCTTC.

The chain uses TRBV6-5 and TRBJ1-4, with D possibly TRBD1 on 5 matching bases. Trimming cost V 0 bases and J 8 bases, with 16 bases left between them. The CDR3 is 16 residues long. CDR1 and CDR2 (germline): MNHEY, SVGAGI. CDR3 sequence (DNA): TGTGCCAGCAGTTACTCATTAAGCAGGGTTGCCGAAAAACTGTTTTTT. It translates to CASSYSLSRVAEKLFF.

This rearrangement joins TRBV11-3 to TRBJ2-7; D may be TRBD2 (6 bases). Trimming shortened V by 7 bases and J by 4 bases, and 23 bases separated the two germline ends. Germline values: CDR1 SGHNT, CDR2 YENEEA. The CDR3 consists of 16 residues. CDR3 coding DNA: TGTGCCAGCATGGGCCCTTGGGGGGTCACCCTTTACGAGCAGTACGTC. Its translation: CASMGPWGVTLYEQYV.

This clonotype has only a few counts. The rearrangement joins TRBV11-2 to TRBJ2-3; perhaps TRBD1 as D (5 bases). Germline V gene sequence: CDR1 SGHAT, CDR2 FQNNGV. This CDR3 has 13 amino acids. Trimming took 7 bases from V and 2 from J, leaving 10 bases between them. The CDR3 protein is CASKGPITDTQYF. In DNA, the CDR3 is TGTGCCAGCAAGGGGCCCATCACAGATACGCAGTATTTT.

This CDR3 is CASTGRDRDTEAFF. The CDR3 DNA sequence: TGTGCCAGCACCGGACGGGACAGGGACACTGAAGCTTTCTTT. The chain couples TRBV5-6 to TRBJ1-1; TRBD1 agrees at 9 bases. Germline trimming cut 6 bases from V and 3 bases from J; bases unmatched to any gene: 6. Germline V CDR1 and CDR2: SGHDT, YYEEEE. There are 14 residues in the CDR3.

This chain links TRBV15 with TRBJ2-3; possibly TRBD1 or TRBD2 for D (5 bases each). This CDR3 comprises 15 residues. V lost 5 bases to trimming and J lost 2 bases, with 14 bases between them. In germline, CDR1 is LNHNV, CDR2 YYDKDF (reference sequence). The CDR3 loop is CATSAGTYYTDTQYF. In DNA form, the CDR3 reads TGTGCCACCAGCGCCGGGACCTACTACACAGATACGCAGTATTTT.

The chain uses TRBV5-6 and TRBJ2-7; D gene ambiguous. V was trimmed by 4 bases and J by 0 bases, leaving 11 bases between them. The CDR3 loop spans 14 amino acids. Germline V gene lookup returns CDR1 SGHDT and CDR2 YYEEEE. The CDR3 is CASSPGLSSYEQYF. In DNA form, the CDR3 reads TGTGCCAGCAGCCCGGGCCTGAGCTCCTACGAGCAGTACTTC.

This clonotype was seen a handful of times. The chain uses TRBV4-2 and TRBJ1-2; possible D gene TRBD1, 6 bases. The ends were cut back, 3 bases at V and 7 bases at J, with 18 bases in the middle. Looked up from germline, CDR1 is LGHNA and CDR2 is YNFKEQ. This CDR3 comprises 15 residues. The DNA for the CDR3 is TGTGCCAGCAGCCACCCTGGGGGGCAAGGGGTTGGCTACACCTTC. It yields the protein CASSHPGGQGVGYTF.

Only a few counts were recorded for this clonotype. The chain uses TRBV9 and TRBJ2-3; no firm D call. Germline CDR1 SGDLS, CDR2 YYNGEE. Trimming stripped 8 bases from V and 4 bases from J, with 8 bases between. This CDR3 has 11 amino acids. CDR3 loop: CARSFADTQYF. DNA for the CDR3: TGTGCCAGGTCGTTTGCAGATACGCAGTATTTT.

V gene TRBV7-2 combines with J gene TRBJ1-5; the D gene is possibly TRBD1 (6 bases). Germline values: CDR1 SGHTA, CDR2 FQGNSA. The CDR3 sequence is 16 residues long. Trimming left V 4 bases short and J 7 bases short, with 20 bases between. DNA of the CDR3: TGTGCCAGCAGCTCGGTGGGGGGCCCGGGGGGACAGCCCCAGCATTTT. Its translation is CASSSVGGPGGQPQHF. The full variable domain, completed using reference TRBV7-2 and TRBJ1-5, is GAGVSQSPSNKVTEKGKDVELRCDPISGHTALYWYRQSLGQGLEFLIYFQGNSAPDKSGLPSDRFSAERTGGSVSTLTIQRTQQEDSAVYLCASSSVGGPGGQPQHFGDGTRLSIL.